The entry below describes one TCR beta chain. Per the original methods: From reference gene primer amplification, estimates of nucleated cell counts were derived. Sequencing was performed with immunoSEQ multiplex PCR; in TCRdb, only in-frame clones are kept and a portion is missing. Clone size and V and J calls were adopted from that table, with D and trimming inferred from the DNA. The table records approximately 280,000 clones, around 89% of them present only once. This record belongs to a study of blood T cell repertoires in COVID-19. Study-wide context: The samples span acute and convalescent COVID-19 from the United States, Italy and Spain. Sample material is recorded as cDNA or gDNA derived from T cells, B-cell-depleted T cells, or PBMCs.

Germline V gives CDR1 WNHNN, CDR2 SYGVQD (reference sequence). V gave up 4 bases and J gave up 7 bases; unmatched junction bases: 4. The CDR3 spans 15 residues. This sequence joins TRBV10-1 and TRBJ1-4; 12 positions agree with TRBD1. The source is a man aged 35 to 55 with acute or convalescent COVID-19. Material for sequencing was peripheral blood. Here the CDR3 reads CASSAGTGGGEKLFF. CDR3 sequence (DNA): TGCGCCAGCAGTGCCGGGACAGGGGGCGGTGAAAAACTGTTTTTT.